This note documents a single T cell receptor (beta chain) sequence. Its matching antigen is unknown. These data come from a study of Ad26.COV2.S vaccination and SARS-CoV-2 variants. Study outcomes and limitations: Non-spike TCR breadth did not differ much between vaccine and placebo recipients. Vaccine recipients showed a spike-specific TCR breadth that was higher than in placebo recipients. After vaccination, reports described spike-specific CD8+ and CD4+ T cell responses as showing substantial breadth.

The CDR3 runs to 15 residues. CDR1 and CDR2 from the germline V gene are MNHNS and SASEGT. The V and J ends lost 3 bases and 2 bases, in that order; junction bases with no gene match: 3. This table comes from immunoSEQ multiplex PCR, and its TCRdb copy is limited to in-frame clones, with some not included. The sample has about 350,000 clones, under 95% seen once. This clonotype was obtained from a human donor who had recovered from COVID-19. The chain has TRBV6-1 and TRBJ2-7; 11 nucleotides agree with TRBD2. The sample consisted of peripheral blood, taken after recovery from COVID-19. In DNA form, the CDR3 reads TGTGCCAGCAGTGACACTAGCGGGGGCGCCTACGAGCAGTACTTC. Its translation is CASSDTSGGAYEQYF.